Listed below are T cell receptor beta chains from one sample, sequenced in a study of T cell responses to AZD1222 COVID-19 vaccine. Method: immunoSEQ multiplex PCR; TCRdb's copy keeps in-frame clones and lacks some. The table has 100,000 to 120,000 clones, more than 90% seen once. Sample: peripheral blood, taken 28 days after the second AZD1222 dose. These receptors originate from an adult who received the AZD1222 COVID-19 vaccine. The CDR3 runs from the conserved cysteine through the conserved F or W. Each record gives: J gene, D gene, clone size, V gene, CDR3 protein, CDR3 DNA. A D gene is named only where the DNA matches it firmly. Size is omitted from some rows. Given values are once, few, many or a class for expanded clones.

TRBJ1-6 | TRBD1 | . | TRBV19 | CASSYLGTGGANSPLHF | TGTGCCAGTAGCTACCTCGGGACAGGGGGAGCGAATTCACCCCTCCACTTT
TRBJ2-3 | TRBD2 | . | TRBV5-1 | CASSFRLAADTQYF | TGCGCCAGCAGCTTCAGGCTAGCGGCAGATACGCAGTATTTT
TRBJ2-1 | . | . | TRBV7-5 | CARSLASPGEQFF | TGTGCCAGAAGCCTGGCTAGCCCGGGTGAGCAGTTCTTC
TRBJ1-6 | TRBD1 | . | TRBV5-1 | CASSFTGTGTNSPLHF | TGCGCCAGCAGTTTTACCGGGACAGGGACTAATTCACCCCTCCACTTT
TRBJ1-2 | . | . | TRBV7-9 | CASSLRSELNYGYTF | TGTGCCAGCAGCTTAAGGTCCGAGCTTAACTATGGCTACACCTTC
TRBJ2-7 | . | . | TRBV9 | CASSIQGELGEQYF | TGTGCCAGCAGCATCCAAGGGGAGTTGGGGGAGCAGTACTTC
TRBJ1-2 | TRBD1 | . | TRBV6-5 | CASTLGQGTYGYTF | TGTGCCAGCACCCTTGGACAGGGGACCTATGGCTACACCTTC
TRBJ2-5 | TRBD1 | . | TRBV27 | CASSRGTGRETQYF | TGTGCCAGCAGTCGAGGGACAGGTAGAGAGACCCAGTACTTC
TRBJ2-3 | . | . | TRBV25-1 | CASSSWGAADTQYF | TGTGCCAGCAGTTCGTGGGGGGCGGCAGATACGCAGTATTTT
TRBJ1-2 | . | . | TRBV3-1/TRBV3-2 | CASSQGLGNYGYTF | TGTGCCAGCAGCCAGGGCCTAGGGAACTATGGCTACACCTTC
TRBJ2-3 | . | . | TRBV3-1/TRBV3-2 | CASSPRVVPGYSTQYF | TGTGCCAGCAGCCCCCGTGTCGTCCCCGGGTATTCTACGCAGTATTTT
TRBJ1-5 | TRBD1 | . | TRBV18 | CASSPQGADQPQHF | TGTGCCAGCTCACCACAGGGGGCCGATCAGCCCCAGCATTTT
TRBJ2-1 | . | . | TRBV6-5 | CANSAYNEQFF | TGTGCCAACTCCGCCTACAATGAGCAGTTCTTC
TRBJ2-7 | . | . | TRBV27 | CASSPRTPYEQYF | TGTGCCAGCAGTCCTAGGACACCCTACGAGCAGTACTTC
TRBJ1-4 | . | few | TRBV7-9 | CASSDGDYEKLFF | TGTGCCAGCAGCGATGGGGATTATGAAAAACTGTTTTTT
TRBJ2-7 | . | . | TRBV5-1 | CASSLDYRDEQYF | TGCGCCAGCAGCTTGGACTACAGGGACGAGCAGTACTTC
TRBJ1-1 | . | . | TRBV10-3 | CAIRAGVFTEAFF | TGTGCCATAAGGGCGGGGGTGTTCACTGAAGCTTTCTTT
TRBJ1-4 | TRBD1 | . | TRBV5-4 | CASSLRRDRMGEKLFF | TGTGCCAGCAGCCTGCGTCGGGACAGGATGGGGGAAAAACTGTTTTTT
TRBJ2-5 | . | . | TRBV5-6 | CASSVDRIQETQYF | TGTGCCAGCAGCGTCGACAGGATCCAAGAGACCCAGTACTTC
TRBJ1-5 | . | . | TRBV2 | CASRDGRNQPQHF | TGTGCCAGCAGGGACGGTCGCAATCAGCCCCAGCATTTT
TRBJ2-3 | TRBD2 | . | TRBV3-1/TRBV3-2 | CASRAGGTDTQYF | TGTGCCAGCAGAGCGGGGGGGACAGATACGCAGTATTTT
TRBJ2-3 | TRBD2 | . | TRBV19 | CASSGGTSGGDTQYF | TGTGCCAGTAGTGGCGGGACTAGCGGGGGGGATACGCAGTATTTT
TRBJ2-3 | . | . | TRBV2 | CASKTGTDTQYF | TGTGCCAGCAAAACGGGTACAGATACGCAGTATTTT
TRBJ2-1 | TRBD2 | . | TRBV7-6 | CASSSTSGGFNEQFF | TGTGCCAGCAGCTCTACTAGCGGGGGGTTCAATGAGCAGTTCTTC
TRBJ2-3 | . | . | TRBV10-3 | CAISVGQRTDTQYF | TGTGCCATCAGTGTGGGACAACGCACAGATACGCAGTATTTT
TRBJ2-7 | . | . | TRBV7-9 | CASSLHGGRYEQYF | TGTGCCAGCAGCCTCCATGGGGGGCGCTACGAGCAGTACTTC
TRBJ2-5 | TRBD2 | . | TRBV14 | CASSQDKVAGSVETQYF | TGTGCCAGCAGCCAAGATAAGGTAGCGGGGTCCGTGGAGACCCAGTACTTC
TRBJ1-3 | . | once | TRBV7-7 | CASGGTDEEDSGNTIYF | TGTGCTAGCGGTGGGACGGATGAAGAGGACTCTGGAAACACCATATATTTT
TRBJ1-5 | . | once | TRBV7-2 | CASSWLGSVSNQPQHF | TGTGCCAGCAGCTGGCTAGGGAGTGTAAGCAATCAGCCCCAGCATTTT
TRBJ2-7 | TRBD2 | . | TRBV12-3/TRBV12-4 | CASSLSTSDEQYF | TGTGCCAGCAGTTTAAGCACTAGCGACGAGCAGTACTTC
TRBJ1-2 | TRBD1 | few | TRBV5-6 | CASSRGQRLSYTF | TGTGCCAGCAGCAGGGGACAGCGTTTAAGCTACACCTTC
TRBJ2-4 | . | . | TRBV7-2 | CASSNSGHVLNIQYF | TGTGCCAGCAGCAACTCGGGACACGTTTTAAACATTCAGTACTTC
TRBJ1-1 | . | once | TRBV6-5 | CATSKPGNTEAFF | TGTGCCACCTCAAAACCAGGGAACACTGAAGCTTTCTTT
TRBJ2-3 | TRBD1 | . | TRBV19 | CASSTGQGRTDTQYF | TGTGCCAGTAGTACGGGACAGGGTCGCACAGATACGCAGTATTTT
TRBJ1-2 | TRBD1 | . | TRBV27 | CASSSPGGRGYTF | TGTGCCAGCAGTTCACCAGGGGGTAGGGGCTACACCTTC
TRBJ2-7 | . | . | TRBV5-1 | CASSPGTGTYEQYF | TGCGCCAGCAGTCCCGGGACGGGGACCTACGAGCAGTACTTC
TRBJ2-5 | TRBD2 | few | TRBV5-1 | CASSSPGTSAQTQYF | TGCGCCAGCAGCTCTCCCGGGACTAGTGCTCAGACCCAGTACTTC
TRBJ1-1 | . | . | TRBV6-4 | CASSFDRNTEAFF | TGTGCCAGCAGTTTTGACAGGAACACTGAAGCTTTCTTT
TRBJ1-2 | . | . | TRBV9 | CASSPSINYGYTF | TGTGCCAGCAGCCCCTCGATAAACTATGGCTACACCTTC
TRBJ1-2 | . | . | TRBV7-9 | CASSLWSQVGNYGYTF | TGTGCCAGCAGCTTATGGTCCCAGGTCGGGAACTATGGCTACACCTTC
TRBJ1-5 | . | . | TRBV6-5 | CASSSNLRQPQHF | TGTGCCAGCAGTTCGAACCTTCGCCAGCCCCAGCATTTT
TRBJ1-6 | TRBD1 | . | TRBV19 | CASSMRGQGSSPLHF | TGTGCCAGTAGTATGAGGGGACAGGGGAGTTCACCCCTCCACTTT
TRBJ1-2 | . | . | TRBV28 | CASSPGHSNYGYTF | TGTGCCAGCAGTCCAGGACACTCTAACTATGGCTACACCTTC
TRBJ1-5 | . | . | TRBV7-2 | CASRPGSGNQPQHF | TGTGCCAGCAGACCGGGATCGGGCAATCAGCCCCAGCATTTT
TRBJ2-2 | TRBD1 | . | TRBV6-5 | CASRRDRGSTGELFF | TGTGCCAGCAGAAGGGACAGGGGGTCTACCGGGGAGCTGTTTTTT
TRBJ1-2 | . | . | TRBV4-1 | CASSQVDVNYGYTF | TGCGCCAGCAGCCAAGTGGACGTAAACTATGGCTACACCTTC
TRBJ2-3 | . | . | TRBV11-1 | CASSLSRGTDTQYF | TGTGCCAGCAGCTTGAGCAGGGGCACGGATACGCAGTATTTT
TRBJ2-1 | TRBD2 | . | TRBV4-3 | CASSQVSIAGSYNEQFF | TGCGCCAGCAGCCAAGTTTCTATAGCGGGGAGCTACAATGAGCAGTTCTTC
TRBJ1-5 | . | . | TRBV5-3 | CARSQRGYSNQPQHF | TGTGCCAGAAGCCAACGGGGATATAGCAATCAGCCCCAGCATTTT
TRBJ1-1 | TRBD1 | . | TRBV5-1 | CASSLGQGGLGTEAFF | TGCGCCAGCAGCTTGGGACAGGGTGGTTTGGGCACTGAAGCTTTCTTT
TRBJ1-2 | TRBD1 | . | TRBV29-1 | CSVVRTGGAGYTF | TGCAGCGTGGTTCGGACAGGGGGCGCCGGCTACACCTTC